A selection of T cell receptor beta chains follows, all from one sample in a study of T cell changes during pregnancy in multiple sclerosis. The data were produced by immunoSEQ multiplex PCR, yet TCRdb's version contains in-frame clones alone and is incomplete. Seen here are tens of thousands of clones, 90% to 95% observed once, and the top ten hold approximately 1.4%. The input for sequencing was peripheral blood, taken after pregnancy. Receptor source: a female donor in good health, enrolled as a control in a pregnancy study. The CDR3 runs from the conserved cysteine through the conserved F or W. A D gene is named only where the DNA matches it firmly. Clone size, where shown, is once, few, many, or a class for clones that have expanded.

once | TRBJ1-1 | TRBV11-1 | TRBD1 | CASSSWDRGTEAFF | TGTGCCAGCAGCTCTTGGGACAGGGGGACTGAAGCTTTCTTT
- | TRBJ2-1 | TRBV2 | TRBD2 | CASLTLTSSGGGYDEQFF | TGTGCCAGCCTGACTTTGACTAGTTCGGGGGGAGGGTACGATGAGCAGTTCTTC
- | TRBJ2-2 | TRBV5-5 | TRBD1 | CASRPGTGGTGELFF | TGTGCCAGCAGGCCCGGGACAGGGGGCACCGGGGAGCTGTTTTTT
- | TRBJ2-3 | TRBV19 | TRBD2 | CASSIEQRGADTQYF | TGTGCCAGTAGTATTGAACAGCGGGGGGCAGATACGCAGTATTTT
- | TRBJ1-1 | TRBV5-8 | - | CASKTVVTFF | TGTGCCAGCAAGACAGTCGTAACTTTCTTT
- | TRBJ2-2 | TRBV28 | - | CASSLSGNTGELFF | TGTGCCAGCAGTTTATCAGGGAACACCGGGGAGCTGTTTTTT
- | TRBJ2-3 | TRBV2 | TRBD2 | CASKASGGAEVDTQYF | TGTGCCAGCAAGGCTAGCGGGGGGGCCGAGGTAGATACGCAGTATTTT
- | TRBJ1-6 | TRBV6-4 | - | CASRQSSYNSPLHF | TGTGCCAGCAGACAGAGCTCCTATAATTCACCCCTCCACTTT
- | TRBJ1-1 | TRBV11-3 | - | CASSLDSDTEAFF | TGTGCCAGCAGCTTAGATTCCGACACTGAAGCTTTCTTT
- | TRBJ1-3 | TRBV5-1 | TRBD1 | CASSLTGGAGGNTIYF | TGCGCCAGCAGCCTGACAGGGGGCGCGGGAGGAAACACCATATATTTT
- | TRBJ2-1 | TRBV4-3 | TRBD2 | CASSQEGTSGYNEQFF | TGCGCCAGCAGCCAAGAAGGGACTAGCGGGTACAATGAGCAGTTCTTC
few | TRBJ2-3 | TRBV2 | - | CASSERRENTDTQYF | TGTGCCAGCAGTGAACGGAGGGAGAACACAGATACGCAGTATTTT
- | TRBJ2-7 | TRBV27 | - | CASSLTGYNEQYF | TGTGCCAGCAGTTTAACAGGGTACAACGAGCAGTACTTC
- | TRBJ2-2 | TRBV5-1 | - | CASSYSQGANTGELFF | TGCGCCAGCAGCTACTCACAGGGCGCGAACACCGGGGAGCTGTTTTTT
- | TRBJ1-1 | TRBV5-1 | - | CASSLQSVTHTEAFF | TGCGCCAGCAGCTTGCAATCGGTGACTCACACTGAAGCTTTCTTT
- | TRBJ1-2 | TRBV5-5 | - | CASSPPLVREGYTF | TGTGCCAGCAGCCCACCTCTGGTGCGCGAAGGCTACACCTTC
- | TRBJ2-2 | TRBV2 | - | CASRQTDRRFTGELFF | TGTGCCAGCAGACAAACCGACAGGCGGTTCACCGGGGAGCTGTTTTTT
- | TRBJ1-1 | TRBV19 | - | CASSIGWGRITEAFF | TGTGCCAGTAGTATAGGTTGGGGCCGTATCACTGAAGCTTTCTTT
once | TRBJ2-3 | TRBV5-4 | TRBD1 | CASSSDRGLKDTQYF | TGTGCCAGCAGCTCGGACAGGGGGCTTAAAGATACGCAGTATTTT
- | TRBJ2-2 | TRBV29-1 | TRBD2 | CSAGLQNTGELFF | TGCAGCGCGGGACTACAGAACACCGGGGAGCTGTTTTTT
- | TRBJ2-2 | TRBV6-5 | TRBD1 | CASSRQGGSTGELFF | TGTGCCAGCAGCCGACAGGGGGGAAGCACCGGGGAGCTGTTTTTT
- | TRBJ2-5 | TRBV7-2 | TRBD1 | CASRLGTGKLAQYF | TGTGCCAGCAGGCTTGGGACAGGGAAATTGGCCCAGTACTTC
- | TRBJ1-3 | TRBV6-6 | - | CAIRPGEGNTIYF | TGTGCCATCCGACCGGGGGAGGGAAACACCATATATTTT
- | TRBJ1-2 | TRBV29-1 | - | CSVLDSRTVSTF | TGCAGCGTTTTAGACAGTCGAACGGTCTCCACCTTC
- | TRBJ1-6 | TRBV5-1 | TRBD1 | CASSRSGTGDSPLHF | TGCGCCAGCAGCCGCAGCGGGACAGGGGATTCACCCCTCCACTTT
- | TRBJ2-1 | TRBV7-7 | TRBD2 | CASKRDFSQGEQFF | TGTGCTAGCAAGCGGGACTTCTCCCAGGGTGAGCAGTTCTTC
- | TRBJ2-2 | TRBV2 | - | CASSMSGGYTGELFF | TGTGCCAGCAGTATGTCGGGGGGCTACACCGGGGAGCTGTTTTTT
- | TRBJ2-1 | TRBV7-3 | TRBD2 | CASSKAGGSYNEQFF | TGTGCCAGCAGCAAAGCGGGGGGCTCCTACAATGAGCAGTTCTTC
- | TRBJ2-7 | TRBV19 | - | CASSISVSQNEQYF | TGTGCCAGTAGTATATCGGTTAGCCAAAACGAGCAGTACTTC
- | TRBJ1-2 | TRBV9 | TRBD1 | CASSFFGQAGHGYTF | TGTGCCAGCAGCTTCTTTGGACAGGCCGGTCACGGCTACACCTTC
- | TRBJ2-7 | TRBV6-5 | TRBD1 | CASSRGTGVGEQYF | TGTGCCAGCAGCCGCGGGACAGGGGTCGGCGAGCAGTACTTC
- | TRBJ2-5 | TRBV14 | - | CASSQELQGLETQYF | TGTGCCAGCAGTCAAGAACTACAGGGATTGGAGACCCAGTACTTC
few | TRBJ1-4 | TRBV30 | TRBD1 | CAWSGGQGREKLFF | TGTGCCTGGAGCGGCGGACAGGGCAGAGAAAAACTGTTTTTT
- | TRBJ1-2 | TRBV2 | - | CASSEVVRYGYTF | TGTGCCAGCAGTGAGGTAGTACGCTATGGCTACACCTTC
- | TRBJ1-5 | TRBV19 | - | CASSIDRQVGQPQHF | TGTGCCAGTAGTATAGATCGACAGGTAGGTCAGCCCCAGCATTTT
- | TRBJ2-5 | TRBV5-5 | - | CASRFGGQETQYF | TGTGCCAGCAGGTTCGGGGGTCAAGAGACCCAGTACTTC